This T cell receptor beta chain was obtained from a study of blood T cell repertoires in COVID-19. Study in general: Both acute and convalescent COVID-19 samples were obtained from the United States, Italy and Spain.

Generated by immunoSEQ multiplex PCR, the TCRdb table keeps only in-frame clones and is missing some. This sample yields around 620,000 clones, of which 80% to 90% are seen a single time; approximately 0.25% belongs to the top ten. The CDR3 totals 18 residues. Losses at the gene ends were 2 bases for V and 0 bases for J; bases not matched to a gene: 8. The V gene's germline CDR1 is SGHTA and CDR2 FQGNSA. The sequenced sample was peripheral blood. This receptor was taken from a woman younger than 30 with acute or convalescent COVID-19. J is TRBJ2-1 and V is TRBV7-2, with TRBD2 matching over 9 bases. CDR3 DNA: TGTGCCAGCAGCTTATTAGCGGGGGCAATACCCTCCTACAATGAGCAGTTCTTC. Translation: CASSLLAGAIPSYNEQFF.